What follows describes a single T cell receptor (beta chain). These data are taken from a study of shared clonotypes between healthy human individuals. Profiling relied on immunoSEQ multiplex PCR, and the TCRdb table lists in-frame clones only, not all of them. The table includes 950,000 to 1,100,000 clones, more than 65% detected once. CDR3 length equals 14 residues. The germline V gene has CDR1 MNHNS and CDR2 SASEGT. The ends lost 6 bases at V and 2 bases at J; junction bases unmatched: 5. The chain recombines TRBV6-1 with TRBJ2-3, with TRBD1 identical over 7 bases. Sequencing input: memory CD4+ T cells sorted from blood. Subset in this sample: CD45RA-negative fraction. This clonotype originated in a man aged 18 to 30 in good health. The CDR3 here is CASRIDRATDTQYF. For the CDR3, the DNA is TGTGCCAGCAGGATAGACAGGGCCACAGATACGCAGTATTTT.